Following are 5 T cell receptor beta chains from one sample sequenced in a study of T cells after yellow fever vaccination. TCRdb analysed the 5' RACE reads with MiXCR anew, one entry per CDR3 protein. The repertoire includes about 26,000 distinct CDR3 sequences, 4.5% to 6% of them detected once, and 12% sits in the top ten. The starting material was PBMCs, either bulk or a sorted T-cell subset (CD4+, CD8+, memory, or dextramer-sorted; not recorded which), obtained 15 days after the yellow fever booster vaccination. The source is a man aged 30 to 45 who received the YFV17D yellow fever vaccine.

J is TRBJ2-7 and V is TRBV7-2, with TRBD2 as a possible D gene (6 bases). Germline values: CDR1 SGHTA, CDR2 FQGNSA. This CDR3 spans 17 amino acids. Trimming took 3 bases from V and 0 from J, leaving 18 bases between them. The CDR3 bases are TGTGCCAGCAGCTTCATTTTAATCCGGGAGAACTCCTACGAGCAGTACTTC. Its protein is CASSFILIRENSYEQYF. Complete variable domain (other parts from reference TRBV7-2 and TRBJ2-7): GAGVSQSPSNKVTEKGKDVELRCDPISGHTALYWYRQSLGQGLEFLIYFQGNSAPDKSGLPSDRFSAERTGGSVSTLTIQRTQQEDSAVYLCASSFILIRENSYEQYFGPGTRLTVT.

This clonotype was detected ten times or more. At one of its ends the junction is not consistent with the germline gene, which may arise from a read error. The chain is built from TRBV11-2 and TRBJ2-5; D ambiguous. Germline V gene lookup returns CDR1 SGHAT and CDR2 FQNNGV. The length of the CDR3 is 12 residues. This chain's CDR3 is CASSLVGETQYF. In DNA, the CDR3 is TGTGCCAGCAGTTTAGTTGGAGAGACCCAGTACTTC.

This clonotype was recorded many times. This chain uses TRBV20-1 with TRBJ1-5; D call uncertain. The CDR3 spans 15 residues. Trimming removed 5 bases at V and 3 bases at J, with 17 bases between. Germline-derived CDR1 and CDR2 are DFQATT and SNEGSKA (reference sequence). CDR3 in amino acids: CSAWSLDGYNQPQHF. The CDR3 DNA reads TGCAGTGCTTGGTCCCTGGACGGCTACAATCAGCCCCAGCATTTT.

The table lists this clonotype with many counts. This chain links TRBV20-1 with TRBJ2-7; 7 bases fit TRBD2. After removal of 3 bases from V and 4 bases from J, the junction contained 9 bases not matched to a gene. Germline lookup yields CDR1 DFQATT and CDR2 SNEGSKA (reference sequence). The CDR3 length is 14 residues. CDR3 nucleotides: TGCAGTGCTAGTCCCGGGACTAAACATTACGAGCAGTACTTC. Amino acids: CSASPGTKHYEQYF.

This clonotype was recorded at least ten times. One junction end does not reproduce the germline sequence, and a read error may be involved. The chain is built from TRBV10-3 and TRBJ2-1, with 9 nucleotides matching TRBD2. The CDR3 is made up of 17 amino acids. Germline V CDR1 and CDR2: ENHRY, SYGVKD. The CDR3 nucleotides read TGTGCCAGCAGTGGTCGACTAGCGGCCTACTCCTACAATGAGCAGTTCTTC. Amino acid sequence: CASSGRLAAYSYNEQFF.